The 25 T cell receptor beta chains given below trace back to one sample, sequenced in a study of regulatory T cells in long-lasting Graves disease. Arm-PCR of CDR3 regions with iRepertoire HTBI primers generated TCR beta libraries. TCRdb re-called the multiplex PCR reads with MiXCR, one entry per CDR3 protein. The sample records about 430,000 distinct CDR3 sequences, 21% being singletons. The sample's time point: persistent/refractory GD, antithyroid drugs over 5 years with positive TRAb. Preparation of the TCR library used RNA extracted from PBMCs. Source: peripheral blood mononuclear cells (PBMCs), taken when the disease was refractory, from a patient treated with antithyroid drugs. Receptors were obtained from a female donor with Graves disease.

The chain carries TRBV28 and TRBJ1-6; D uncertain. This CDR3 is built from 15 residues. Looked up from germline, CDR1 is MDHEN and CDR2 is SYDVKM. The V and J ends lost 8 bases and 0 bases respectively, with 11 bases between them. CDR3 DNA: TGTGCCAGCCTGGACGTAAGCTCCTATAATTCACCCCTCCACTTT. Protein: CASLDVSSYNSPLHF.

This clonotype came up a few times. This chain uses TRBV29-1 with TRBJ2-7; 9 bases align to TRBD2. Looked up from germline, CDR1 is SQVTM and CDR2 is ANQGSEA. This CDR3 comprises 14 residues. The J segment lost 2 bases and the V segment lost 2 bases, leaving 4 bases of the junction unmatched. The CDR3 region has the DNA TGCAGCGTTGAATTAGCGGGAGACGCCTACGAGCAGTACTTC. Translating gives CSVELAGDAYEQYF.

This clonotype showed up many times. J is TRBJ2-2 and V is TRBV28; D gene uncertain. Looked up from germline, CDR1 is MDHEN and CDR2 is SYDVKM. This CDR3 has 11 amino acids. The V end was cut by 6 bases, the J end by 5 bases, with 4 bases between. DNA for the CDR3: TGTGCCAGCAGCTGGACCGGGGAGCTGTTTTTT. It codes for CASSWTGELFF.

The chain joins TRBV28 to TRBJ2-1, with D hard to call. Germline V gene lookup returns CDR1 MDHEN and CDR2 SYDVKM. Deletions cut 5 bases from V and 0 bases from J, with 8 bases between. The CDR3 contains 14 residues. The DNA of the CDR3 is TGTGCCAGCAGTAACAGAATCTCCTACAATGAGCAGTTCTTC. Translated: CASSNRISYNEQFF.

This clonotype has only a few counts. This sequence joins TRBV5-1 and TRBJ2-2; D might be TRBD1 (5 bases). This CDR3 region has 13 residues. Looked up from germline, CDR1 is SGHRS and CDR2 is YFSETQ. Trimming removed 3 bases from V and 7 bases from J, with 10 bases in between. CDR3 in amino acids: CASSSLGDGELFF. CDR3 coding DNA: TGCGCCAGCAGCTCCCTAGGGGACGGGGAGCTGTTTTTT.

The genes are TRBV10-3 and TRBJ2-7; D is possibly TRBD1 (6 bases). V was trimmed by 7 bases and J by 3 bases, leaving 16 bases between them. The CDR3 length is 14 residues. The germline gives CDR1 ENHRY, CDR2 SYGVKD. The CDR3 DNA reads as TGTGCCATCAATGCTGACAGGCAAAACTACGAGCAGTACTTC. Translation: CAINADRQNYEQYF.

This clonotype has ten or more counts. The chain uses TRBV7-3 and TRBJ2-1; TRBD2 might be the D (6 bases). This CDR3 region has 18 residues. V lost 5 bases to trimming and J lost 4 bases, with 24 bases between them. Germline loops: CDR1 SGHTA, CDR2 FQGTGA. The CDR3 protein is CASSRSHAGSTGYNEQFF. The CDR3 nucleotides read TGTGCCAGCAGCCGATCCCATGCCGGGAGCACGGGTTACAATGAGCAGTTCTTC.

This clonotype was detected only a few times. The CDR3 DNA sequence: TGTGCCAGCAGCCCACGACAGGGGCATAACTATGGCTACACCTTC. Its protein is CASSPRQGHNYGYTF. V is TRBV7-9 and J is TRBJ1-2; 8 bases are a match to TRBD1. CDR1 and CDR2 (germline): SEHNR, FQNEAQ (reference sequence). The CDR3 length is 15 residues. Trimming at V came to 5 bases and at J to 1 base, leaving 6 bases not matched to a gene. Combining the CDR3 with reference TRBV7-9 and TRBJ1-2 gives the whole variable domain DTGVSQNPRHKITKRGQNVTFRCDPISEHNRLYWYRQTLGQGPEFLTYFQNEAQLEKSRLLSDRFSAERPKGSFSTLEIQRTEQGDSAMYLCASSPRQGHNYGYTFGSGTRLTVV.

This clonotype showed up just a few times. The rearrangement uses TRBV28 and TRBJ2-3; 12 bases align to TRBD2. V lost 2 bases, J lost 5 bases, and 11 bases stayed unmatched. Germline values: CDR1 MDHEN, CDR2 SYDVKM. The CDR3 has 18 residues. The CDR3 reads CASSLPSLAGGPKDTQYF. CDR3 DNA sequence: TGTGCCAGCAGTTTACCCTCGCTAGCGGGAGGGCCTAAAGATACGCAGTATTTT.

This clonotype was picked up many times. The rearrangement joins TRBV29-1 to TRBJ2-7; 15 bases line up with TRBD2. The length of the CDR3 is 18 residues. Germline CDR1 is SQVTM and CDR2 is ANQGSEA. The trim removed 5 bases at V and 1 base at J, leaving 12 bases unmatched. This CDR3 is CSVKGLGGTSGRSYEQYF. In nucleotides, the CDR3 is TGCAGCGTTAAAGGCCTCGGCGGGACTAGCGGGAGGTCCTACGAGCAGTACTTC.

This clonotype was found a few times. V usage is TRBV9 and J usage is TRBJ2-2; a possible D gene is TRBD1 (6 bases). CDR1 SGDLS and CDR2 YYNGEE come from the germline V gene. V shed 4 bases and J shed 4 bases, with 11 bases lying between them. CDR3 length equals 14 residues. The CDR3 spells CASSTQGGTGELFF. The CDR3 DNA sequence: TGTGCCAGCAGCACACAGGGTGGCACCGGGGAGCTGTTTTTT. Combining the CDR3 with reference TRBV9 and TRBJ2-2 gives the whole variable domain DSGVTQTPKHLITATGQRVTLRCSPRSGDLSVYWYQQSLDQGLQFLIQYYNGEERAKGNILERFSAQQFPDLHSELNLSSLELGDSALYFCASSTQGGTGELFFGEGSRLTVL.

At least ten counts were recorded for this clonotype. The genes are TRBV6-1 and TRBJ1-2; tentative D call: TRBD1 (5 bases). V was clipped by 1 base and J by 2 bases, with 11 bases between them. Looked up from germline, CDR1 is MNHNS and CDR2 is SASEGT. The CDR3 has 15 amino acids. The CDR3 protein is CASSEGPGPNYGYTF. In DNA form, the CDR3 reads TGTGCCAGCAGTGAAGGCCCGGGGCCAAACTATGGCTACACCTTC.

This clonotype showed up just a few times. This chain uses TRBV5-1 with TRBJ2-7; D is possibly TRBD1 (6 bases). The CDR3 is 16 residues long. From germline, CDR1 is SGHRS and CDR2 YFSETQ. V was pared by 0 bases and J by 5 bases, with 18 bases between. CDR3 nucleotide sequence: TGCGCCAGCAGCTTGGACAGGGAATCTATCAGGCACGAGCAGTACTTC. This gives the protein CASSLDRESIRHEQYF.

In this sample, this clonotype turned up a few times. V gene TRBV29-1 combines with J gene TRBJ1-1; D possibly corresponds to TRBD1 (5 bases). Trimming shortened V by 1 base and J by 3 bases, and 12 bases separated the two germline ends. The CDR3 has 14 amino acids. Per the germline V gene, CDR1 is SQVTM and CDR2 is ANQGSEA. CDR3 protein: CSVEATRGHTEAFF. The CDR3 coding sequence is TGCAGCGTTGAAGCCACGAGGGGACACACTGAAGCTTTCTTT. Full variable domain (remainder filled in from reference TRBV29-1 and TRBJ1-1): SAVISQKPSRDICQRGTSLTIQCQVDSQVTMMFWYRQQPGQSLTLIATANQGSEATYESGFVIDKFPISRPNLTFSTLTVSNMSPEDSSIYLCSVEATRGHTEAFFGQGTRLTVV.

The sample holds many counts of this clonotype. The chain is built from TRBV28 and TRBJ2-7; TRBD2 matches 10 bases. J was trimmed by 3 bases and V by 5 bases; bases with no gene match: 7. This CDR3 comprises 15 residues. Per the germline V gene, CDR1 is MDHEN and CDR2 is SYDVKM. The CDR3 reads CASSPLAGADYEQYF. DNA of the CDR3: TGTGCCAGCAGTCCCCTAGCGGGAGCTGACTACGAGCAGTACTTC.

This clonotype was observed a few times. The V gene is TRBV13, the J gene TRBJ1-6; 9 bases fit TRBD1. CDR3 length: 15 amino acids. Losses at the gene ends were 5 bases for V and 10 bases for J; bases not matched to a gene: 9. Per the germline V gene, CDR1 is PRHDT and CDR2 is FYEKMQ (reference sequence). This chain's CDR3 is CASSPGDRVLSPLHF. The DNA of the CDR3 is TGTGCCAGCAGCCCCGGGGACAGGGTTTTGTCACCCCTCCACTTT.

The chain couples TRBV5-1 to TRBJ2-5, with 11 bases identical to TRBD1. CDR1 and CDR2 from the germline V gene are SGHRS and YFSETQ. Unmatched junction bases numbered 7, after V lost 4 bases and J lost 5 bases. This CDR3 contains 15 residues. CDR3 in amino acids: CASSGRTGGGETQYF. The CDR3 DNA reads as TGCGCCAGCAGCGGCCGGACAGGGGGCGGGGAGACCCAGTACTTC.

The gene calls are TRBV10-3 and TRBJ2-7; TRBD1 or TRBD2 may be the D gene (5 bases each). The CDR3 loop spans 17 amino acids. Germline V gene sequence: CDR1 ENHRY, CDR2 SYGVKD. V lost 6 bases and J 2 bases, leaving 23 bases between the germline ends. In nucleotides, the CDR3 is TGTGCCATCAGCCCGGGACCCGCAAGCGTTGGGGCCTACGAGCAGTACTTC. Its protein is CAISPGPASVGAYEQYF.

This clonotype was picked up many times. This sequence joins TRBV11-2 and TRBJ1-6; D is ambiguous. The length of the CDR3 is 15 residues. Trimming pared 0 bases from V and 7 bases from J, leaving 10 bases between. Germline lookup yields CDR1 SGHAT and CDR2 FQNNGV. The DNA of the CDR3 is TGTGCCAGCAGCTTAGATGCGGGGAGAAATTCACCCCTCCACTTT. Translated, it gives CASSLDAGRNSPLHF.

Only a few counts were recorded for this clonotype. The chain carries TRBV24-1 and TRBJ2-5; 11 nucleotides match TRBD1. The CDR3 spans 17 residues. Per germline, CDR1 KGHDR and CDR2 SFDVKD. The ends lost 4 bases at V and 2 bases at J; junction bases unmatched: 8. CDR3 DNA sequence: TGTGCCACCAGTGACCCCCGGGACAGGGGGATTCAAGAGACCCAGTACTTC. It encodes CATSDPRDRGIQETQYF.

V is TRBV28 and J is TRBJ2-1, with 13 nucleotides matching TRBD2. This CDR3 is built from 18 residues. Germline CDR1 is MDHEN and CDR2 is SYDVKM. V dropped 5 bases and J dropped 8; count of bases not matched to a gene: 15. CDR3 bases: TGTGCCAGCAGTCCCGAACCGATACTAGCGGGAGGGCCCCATGAGCAGTTCTTC. It yields the protein CASSPEPILAGGPHEQFF.

This clonotype showed up many times. The rearrangement uses TRBV6-5 and TRBJ2-7; D unresolved. The V end was cut by 0 bases, the J end by 2 bases, with 8 bases between. From germline, CDR1 is MNHEY and CDR2 SVGAGI. The CDR3 is made up of 14 amino acids. CDR3 residues: CASSYSTSTYEQYF. CDR3 nucleotide sequence: TGTGCCAGCAGTTACTCGACGTCTACCTACGAGCAGTACTTC.

This clonotype has more than one count but fewer than ten. Since a much larger clone is just one base distant, this may be a read error. V and J are TRBV28 and TRBJ2-7; 11 positions match TRBD2. CDR3 length: 14 amino acids. In germline, CDR1 is MDHEN, CDR2 SYDVKM. The CDR3 DNA reads TGTGCCAGCAGTTCTAGCGGGAGGCTATACGAGCAGTGCTTC. It specifies CASSSSGRLYEQCF. The full variable domain, in which reference TRBV28 and TRBJ2-7 provide the parts outside the CDR3, is DVKVTQSSRYLVKRTGEKVFLECVQDMDHENMFWYRQDPGLGLRLIYFSYDVKMKEKGDIPEGYSVSREKKERFSLILESASTNQTSMYLCASSSSGRLYEQCFGPGTRLTVT.

This clonotype was detected only a few times. The chain is built from TRBV20-1 and TRBJ2-2, with D unresolved. Germline values: CDR1 DFQATT, CDR2 SNEGSKA (reference sequence). The V end lost 0 bases, the J end lost 7 bases, and 6 bases lay between the germline ends. The CDR3 has 12 amino acids. The CDR3 bases are TGCAGTGCTAGAGATAGCAGCGGGGAGCTGTTTTTT. Residues: CSARDSSGELFF.

The sample holds many counts of this clonotype. In DNA form, the CDR3 reads TGCAGTGCTAGAAGGACTAGCGGGAGTTTGAGCTCCTACGAGCAGTACTTC. Translation: CSARRTSGSLSSYEQYF. V is TRBV20-1 and J is TRBJ2-7; 13 bases are shared with TRBD2. The germline V gene encodes CDR1 DFQATT and CDR2 SNEGSKA (reference sequence). Trimming cost V 2 bases and J 0 bases; bases outside gene matches: 7. The CDR3 spans 17 residues.